Following are 18 T cell receptor beta chains from one sample sequenced in a study of T cells in narcolepsy. Generated by immunoSEQ multiplex PCR, the TCRdb table keeps only in-frame clones and is missing some. The data show 25,000 to 35,000 clones, about four fifths seen once. The specimen sequenced was CD45RA- memory CD4+ T cells from PBMCs. The source is a human donor with narcolepsy.

The chain uses TRBV10-3 and TRBJ1-2, with D possibly TRBD1 on 5 matching bases. The CDR3 runs to 11 residues. V was cut by 10 bases and J by 7 bases, with 13 bases left in between. Germline loops: CDR1 ENHRY, CDR2 SYGVKD. The CDR3 nucleotides are TGTGCCAACCAGGGTTTAGGTGGCTACACCTTC. It yields the protein CANQGLGGYTF.

This clone was picked up a small number of times. The chain links TRBV4-1 to TRBJ2-2; D not certain. The V gene lost 2 bases and the J gene lost 5 bases, with 12 bases spanning the gap. Germline V gene lookup returns CDR1 MGHRA and CDR2 YSYEKL. CDR3 length: 15 residues. CDR3 in DNA: TGCGCCAGCAGCCAAATGTGGGTTTTGACCGGGGAGCTGTTTTTT. Amino acid sequence: CASSQMWVLTGELFF.

This chain connects TRBV7-3 to TRBJ2-1; 7 nucleotides agree with TRBD2. With V trimmed by 5 bases and J by 0 bases, 7 bases remained unmatched. The germline CDR1 and CDR2 sequences are SGHTA and FQGTGA. The CDR3 has 16 amino acids. CDR3 sequence (DNA): TGTGCCAGCAGCCCGGCTAGCGGAGGCTCCTACAATGAGCAGTTCTTC. The encoded protein is CASSPASGGSYNEQFF.

The rearrangement links TRBV4-1 to TRBJ2-7; D perhaps matches TRBD2 (6 bases). V lost 0 bases to trimming and J lost 0 bases, with 18 bases between them. The CDR3 has 18 residues. CDR1 is MGHRA, CDR2 YSYEKL, per germline. As DNA, the CDR3 is TGCGCCAGCAGCCAAGAAACGGTGACGGGAGCAAGCTCCTACGAGCAGTACTTC. It yields the protein CASSQETVTGASSYEQYF.

This clone occurred a few times. The chain has TRBV27 and TRBJ2-1; D might be TRBD1 (6 bases). The CDR3 spans 16 residues. Trimming pared 5 bases from V and 2 bases from J, leaving 16 bases between. Germline V gives CDR1 MNHEY, CDR2 SMNVEV (reference sequence). CDR3 amino acids: CASSVRGPQTYNEQFF. The CDR3 DNA reads TGTGCCAGCAGTGTCAGGGGACCGCAAACCTACAATGAGCAGTTCTTC.

The rearrangement joins TRBV5-1 to TRBJ2-2; the D gene is possibly TRBD1 (6 bases). There are 14 residues in the CDR3. CDR1 and CDR2 from the germline V gene are SGHRS and YFSETQ. The V end lost 4 bases, the J end lost 4 bases, and 11 bases lay between the germline ends. The CDR3 here is CASSESGATGELFF. DNA of the CDR3: TGCGCCAGCAGCGAATCAGGGGCCACCGGGGAGCTGTTTTTT.

This clone has only a few counts. The genes are TRBV4-1 and TRBJ1-1, with D uncertain. The length of the CDR3 is 16 residues. Germline CDR1 reads MGHRA; CDR2 reads YSYEKL. With 3 bases removed from V and 0 bases from J, the gap between germline ends came to 14 bases. The CDR3 DNA reads TGCGCCAGCAGCCACGCCCCGGTTAGGATGAACACTGAAGCTTTCTTT. Translation gives CASSHAPVRMNTEAFF.

This clone came up a few times. The genes are TRBV15 and TRBJ2-1, with 12 bases fitting TRBD2. There are 16 residues in the CDR3. Germline V gene lookup returns CDR1 LNHNV and CDR2 YYDKDF (reference sequence). The V and J ends lost 5 bases and 5 bases, in that order; junction bases with no gene match: 7. CDR3 DNA: TGTGCCACCAGCTTTAGACTAGCGGGAGTTAACAATGAGCAGTTCTTC. Translated: CATSFRLAGVNNEQFF. The full variable domain, in which reference TRBV15 and TRBJ2-1 provide the parts outside the CDR3, is DAMVIQNPRYQVTQFGKPVTLSCSQTLNHNVMYWYQQKSSQAPKLLFHYYDKDFNNEADTPDNFQSRRPNTSFCFLDIRSPGLGDTAMYLCATSFRLAGVNNEQFFGPGTRLTVL.

This clone occurred a few times. The chain uses TRBV9 and TRBJ2-3; D unclear. The CDR3 loop spans 15 amino acids. Germline V gene lookup returns CDR1 SGDLS and CDR2 YYNGEE. V was pared by 3 bases and J by 1 base, with 12 bases between. The chain's CDR3 is CASSARTWGTDTQYF. CDR3 sequence (DNA): TGTGCCAGCAGCGCGAGGACCTGGGGCACAGATACGCAGTATTTT.

This chain links TRBV10-3 with TRBJ2-1; 7 bases align to TRBD2. Germline lookup yields CDR1 ENHRY and CDR2 SYGVKD. The CDR3 loop spans 16 amino acids. V trimming: 0 bases; J trimming: 5 bases; junction bases outside the gene matches: 7. CDR3 in amino acids: CAISESGLAANNEQFF. The CDR3 coding sequence is TGTGCCATCAGTGAGTCAGGGCTAGCGGCTAACAATGAGCAGTTCTTC.

The gene calls are TRBV9 and TRBJ2-7, with 8 bases fitting TRBD2. The CDR3 consists of 13 residues. CDR1 is SGDLS and CDR2 is YYNGEE in the germline V gene. The ends lost 2 bases at V and 6 bases at J; junction bases unmatched: 4. The CDR3 loop reads CASSVGSGTEQYF. The CDR3 nucleotides are TGTGCCAGCAGCGTCGGTAGCGGGACCGAGCAGTACTTC. The full variable domain, its missing parts supplied by reference TRBV9 and TRBJ2-7, is DSGVTQTPKHLITATGQRVTLRCSPRSGDLSVYWYQQSLDQGLQFLIQYYNGEERAKGNILERFSAQQFPDLHSELNLSSLELGDSALYFCASSVGSGTEQYFGPGTRLTVT.

The chain joins TRBV11-2 to TRBJ1-3; D remains unclear. The germline gives CDR1 SGHAT, CDR2 FQNNGV. The V gene lost 2 bases and the J gene lost 4 bases, with 12 bases spanning the gap. The CDR3 contains 15 residues. The CDR3 DNA sequence: TGTGCCAGCAGCTTACGGACCCTTGGGGGAAACACCATATATTTT. This gives the protein CASSLRTLGGNTIYF.

The chain joins TRBV6-6 to TRBJ2-7; the match to TRBD1 covers 8 bases. Germline CDR1 reads MNHNY; CDR2 reads SVGAGI (reference sequence). The ends lost 6 bases at V and 2 bases at J; junction bases unmatched: 6. The CDR3 spans 14 residues. The CDR3 is CASRPDRGAYEQYF. The CDR3 DNA reads as TGTGCCAGCAGACCCGACAGGGGCGCCTACGAGCAGTACTTC.

The J gene is TRBJ2-2, the V gene TRBV6-4; 10 nucleotides align to TRBD1. Unmatched junction bases numbered 10, after V lost 4 bases and J lost 8 bases. Germline assignment: CDR1 MRHNA and CDR2 SNTAGT. The CDR3 has 16 residues. CDR3 DNA: TGTGCCAGCAGTGTTCCCTCGGGACAGGGGACAGGGGAGCTGTTTTTT. It codes for CASSVPSGQGTGELFF.

V is TRBV9 and J is TRBJ2-2; D might be TRBD1 (6 bases). The ends were cut back, 5 bases at V and 6 bases at J, with 14 bases in the middle. This CDR3 region has 14 residues. The V gene's germline CDR1 is SGDLS and CDR2 YYNGEE. The CDR3 is CASRGGRAAGELFF. The CDR3 region has the DNA TGTGCCAGCAGAGGGGGTAGGGCTGCCGGGGAGCTGTTTTTT.

The rearrangement links TRBV11-2 to TRBJ2-1, with D maybe TRBD2 (5 bases). From germline, CDR1 is SGHAT and CDR2 FQNNGV. The V and J ends lost 8 bases and 4 bases respectively, with 18 bases between them. The CDR3 is made up of 15 amino acids. For the CDR3, the DNA is TGTGCCAGCCAAGAGAGGGATTCGGTATACAATGAGCAGTTCTTC. It codes for CASQERDSVYNEQFF.

The V and J genes are TRBV14 and TRBJ1-2; D is undetermined. The CDR3 is made up of 15 amino acids. Trimming stripped 1 base from V and 9 bases from J, with 18 bases between. Germline CDR1 and CDR2: SGHDN and FVKESK. CDR3 coding DNA: TGTGCCAGCAGCCAAGGGGGAGGGAAATATGCTCGCTACACCTTC. This translates into CASSQGGGKYARYTF.

The rearrangement uses TRBV30 and TRBJ2-7, with unresolved D. This CDR3 has 15 amino acids. Deletions cut 0 bases from V and 2 bases from J, with 14 bases between. Germline CDR1 reads GTSNPN; CDR2 reads SVGIG (reference sequence). The chain's CDR3 is CAWSVRGRLTYEQYF. As DNA, the CDR3 is TGTGCCTGGAGTGTACGCGGTAGGTTGACCTACGAGCAGTACTTC.